This T cell receptor beta chain appears in the sequencing data of a study of blood T cells in healthy people across ages (dated by TCRdb to the mid-2010s). In the study overall: Template switching captured roughly one uniquely barcoded TCR beta cDNA molecule per two T cells in model experiments. Using deep sequencing normalized with unique cDNA molecular identifiers, the study measured how TCR beta repertoire diversity changes with age. The donors were divided into four age groups: young (average around 16 years), middle-aged (about 40), aged (about 56) and long-lived (approximately 74). To avoid experimental bias, donors of different ages were randomly spread across the sequencing lanes. Two additional independent replicas of 1 million unique cDNA reads from the same blood draw were analyzed for two donors (one aged 18 to 30 and one aged 80 or older).

The donors were about 40 Caucasian individuals from Russia, aged roughly 6 to 100 years, who were systemically healthy. Roughly 10 milliliters of peripheral blood were drawn from each donor into EDTA-treated Vacutainer tubes. PBMCs were isolated by Ficoll-Paque density-gradient centrifugation, with at least 6 million obtained per sample. Total RNA was extracted from PBMCs with Trizol reagent, with at least 5.5 micrograms obtained per sample. For every donor, an aliquot of PBMCs went through flow cytometry to measure the percentages of naive CD45RAhigh/CD27high T cells. This clonotype was seen only a few times. The antigen it recognizes is unknown. No base quality values were provided; no much bigger clone lies one nucleotide off. On the study overall, not on this receptor specifically: Because profiling used bulk unsorted PBMCs, naive and antigen-experienced compartments could not be compared conclusively. A strong correlation was found between observed TCR beta diversity and the percentage of naive T cells measured by flow cytometry. Compared with the aged group, the long-lived group had more naive CD4+ T cells, fewer expanded clones and increased TCR diversity, suggesting age selection. Donor CMV infection status was unknown, potentially confounding age-related changes in expanded clonotypes. Estimates of total diversity from one million sequenced T cells were regarded as lower bounds and underestimates. As age increased, observed TCR beta diversity per million T cells dropped in a roughly linear way, and a significant reduction was already evident by age about 40.

The library was prepared using 5' RACE. The data were produced on an Illumina HiSeq 2500. A second 7 to 11 cycle PCR used a sample-barcoded 5' primer and a J-beta primer mix. A template-switch 5' adaptor carrying 12 random nucleotides introduced a unique molecular identifier onto each TCR beta cDNA molecule. Each sample yielded at least 2.5 million CDR3-containing paired-end reads. First-strand cDNA synthesis was performed from all RNA using the Mint cDNA synthesis kit, with priming by a TRBC-specific oligonucleotide. Following uracil-DNA glycosylase treatment, all cDNA underwent a first 18-cycle PCR with the universal primers M1SS and BC2_uni_R. On the authors' methods: For normalization, 1 million high-quality reads, each with a distinct molecular identifier, were randomly selected from each sample. Instead of being binned into consensus sequences, reads that shared molecular identifiers were thrown out. MiTCR, run with a Q25 quality threshold and the strictest error-elimination algorithm, handled CDR3 identification, clonotype clustering and error correction. A nonparametric unseen species model using Euler transformation provided a lower-bound estimate of total TCR beta diversity. TCRdb passed the public sequencing reads through fastp at Q25 and MiXCR, retaining productive beta sequences. Each record represents a unique CDR3 protein, reported with the most common genes and DNA among its rows. For this entry, the V and J calls and clone size follow TCRdb and not the study's own pipeline. The sample table shows approximately 1.5 million distinct CDR3 sequences, and about 35% are seen once. Of the sample, 11% is held by the ten largest clones.

The sequencing input was blood. The TCR was taken from a woman aged 25-40 years in good health.

The CDR3 loop reads CASSPKDLDTEAFF. The sequenced DNA is TGTGCCAGCTCACCAAAGGATTTGGACACTGAAGCTTTCTTT. The rearranged chain carries TRBV18 and TRBJ1-1, with no confident D gene call. Measured from the cysteine to the phenylalanine, the CDR3 is 14 residues long. The DNA shown is the 42-base CDR3, in frame from base 1. Trimming at the junction amounts to 2 bases on V and 3 bases on J, and the germline ends lie 10 bases apart. Sequences KGHSH (CDR1) and LQKENI (CDR2) are obtained from the germline V gene.